This entry describes one T cell receptor (beta chain). What it binds is not known. TCRdb ran MiXCR on the reads and lists one entry per CDR3 protein. This table holds 450,000 to 600,000 distinct CDR3 sequences, roughly a third found once. Per germline, CDR1 SEHNR and CDR2 FQNEAQ (reference sequence). After removal of 4 bases from V and 8 bases from J, the junction contained 6 bases not matched to a gene. CDR3 size: 14 residues. This entry comes from a study of T cell repertoires in cytomegalovirus infection. Study-wide context: Recently described HLA-C-restricted plus well-studied HLA-B-restricted CMV epitopes were used. Indicated by public TCR beta signatures were CMV infection and matching HLA type.

Study results and caveats: CMV-specific TCR beta clonotypes restricted by HLA-C were the ones dominating the ex vivo response. Summed frequency of shared TCR beta families picked out CMV carriers who also had the relevant HLA.

The chain links TRBV7-9 to TRBJ2-5, with 11 bases identical to TRBD1. The sequence came from a human donor in good health (CMV status not recorded). Some clones in this sample may be carry-over from other donors' samples. The sample here was cultured PBMCs, taken from culture after CMV antigen stimulation. The CDR3 loop is CASSSWDRGVTQYF. The CDR3 bases are TGTGCCAGCAGCTCGTGGGACAGGGGGGTCACCCAGTACTTC.